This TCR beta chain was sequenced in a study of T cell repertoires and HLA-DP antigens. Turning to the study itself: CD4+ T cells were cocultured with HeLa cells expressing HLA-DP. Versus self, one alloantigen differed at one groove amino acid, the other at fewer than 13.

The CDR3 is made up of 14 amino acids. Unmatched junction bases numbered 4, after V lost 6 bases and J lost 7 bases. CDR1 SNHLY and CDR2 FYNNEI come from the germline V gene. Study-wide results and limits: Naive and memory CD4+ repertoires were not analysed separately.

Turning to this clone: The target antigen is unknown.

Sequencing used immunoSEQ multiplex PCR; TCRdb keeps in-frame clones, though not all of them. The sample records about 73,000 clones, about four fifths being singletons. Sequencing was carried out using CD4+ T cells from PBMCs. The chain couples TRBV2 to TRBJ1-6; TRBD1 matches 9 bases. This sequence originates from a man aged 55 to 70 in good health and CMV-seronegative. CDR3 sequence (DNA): TGTGCCAGCAGCGTGGGGACAGGGAATTCACCCCTCCACTTT. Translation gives CASSVGTGNSPLHF.